A selection of T cell receptor beta chains follows, all from one sample in a study of Ad26.COV2.S vaccination and SARS-CoV-2 variants. Assay used: immunoSEQ multiplex PCR; TCRdb lists only in-frame clones, some missing. The table records some 420,000 clones, over 75% of them present only once. The sample consisted of peripheral blood, taken in a trial of Ad26.COV2.S vaccine versus placebo. The origin of the receptors is a person aged 18-60 years who received the Ad26.COV2.S COVID-19 vaccine or a placebo. CDR3s include the opening cysteine and the closing phenylalanine or tryptophan. D genes are given only for firm matches. Clone size appears in some rows only: once, few, many, or a class for an expanded clone.

V gene	J gene	D gene	CDR3 length	clone size	CDR3 DNA	CDR3 protein
TRBV6-5	TRBJ1-5	NA	13	NA	TGTGCCAGCACCCGGGCCGGGGGTCAGCCCCAGCATTTT	CASTRAGGQPQHF
TRBV7-9	TRBJ2-3	TRBD1	15	NA	TGTGCCAGCAGCCCCGGGACAGGGCCTACAGATACGCAGTATTTT	CASSPGTGPTDTQYF
TRBV7-2	TRBJ2-7	NA	14	NA	TGTGCCAGCAGGGCTATACAGGGCCCCTACGAGCAGTACTTC	CASRAIQGPYEQYF
TRBV19	TRBJ1-2	NA	17	NA	TGTGCCAGTAGTATAAGTGGATACTCGGGCGACAACTATGGCTACACCTTC	CASSISGYSGDNYGYTF
TRBV7-2	TRBJ1-6	TRBD1	15	NA	TGTGCCAGCAAAGGACAGGGGAGGGTTAATTCACCCCTCCACTTT	CASKGQGRVNSPLHF
TRBV6-2/TRBV6-3	TRBJ2-1	NA	14	NA	TGTGCCAGCAGTTATAGACAGTCCTACAATGAGCAGTTCTTC	CASSYRQSYNEQFF
TRBV28	TRBJ1-5	NA	17	NA	TGTGCCAGCAGTACCCCCGCGGGGAGCGTGGTCAATCAGCCCCAGCATTTT	CASSTPAGSVVNQPQHF
TRBV5-6	TRBJ1-2	TRBD1	13	NA	TGTGCCAGCAGTTCGACAGGGGGCGATGGCTACACCTTC	CASSSTGGDGYTF
TRBV7-2	TRBJ1-6	NA	17	NA	TGTGCCAGCAGCCGGATCCAGGGAAGCTCCTATAATTCACCCCTCCACTTT	CASSRIQGSSYNSPLHF
TRBV10-3	TRBJ2-2	TRBD1	14	NA	TGTGCCATCAGCAGACAGGGAGACACCGGGGAGCTGTTTTTT	CAISRQGDTGELFF
TRBV5-1	TRBJ2-1	NA	18	NA	TGCGCCAGCAGCTTATCCCCCTCGTACACGGGCTCCTACAATGAGCAGTTCTTC	CASSLSPSYTGSYNEQFF
TRBV7-3	TRBJ2-1	NA	12	NA	TGTGCCAGCAGCTTCGGACGAGGAGAGCAGTTCTTC	CASSFGRGEQFF
TRBV5-8	TRBJ1-6	NA	14	NA	TGTGCCAGCAGCCCGGGACACAGTGGTTCACCCCTCCACTTT	CASSPGHSGSPLHF
TRBV2	TRBJ2-3	TRBD2	15	NA	TGTGCCAGCAGGTGGGGCGGGGGGTATACAGATACGCAGTATTTT	CASRWGGGYTDTQYF
TRBV4-3	TRBJ2-7	NA	11	few	TGCGCCAGCAGCCTGGGAGGCGAGCAGTACTTC	CASSLGGEQYF
TRBV5-1	TRBJ2-3	NA	18	NA	TGCGCCAGCAGCTTGGGGGGGCATAGGCTAGCGGTTCCGGATACGCAGTATTTT	CASSLGGHRLAVPDTQYF
TRBV6-2/TRBV6-3	TRBJ2-7	TRBD2	15	NA	TGTGCCAGCAGTTACCCCCGGGAGGGGCTCTACGAGCAGTACTTC	CASSYPREGLYEQYF
TRBV19	TRBJ2-2	NA	15	once	TGTGCCAGTAGTCGATCGACGGCGAACACCGGGGAGCTGTTTTTT	CASSRSTANTGELFF
TRBV7-2	TRBJ1-1	NA	13	NA	TGTGCCAGCAGCTTACATCAGGGGTTTAGGGCTTTCTTT	CASSLHQGFRAFF
TRBV9	TRBJ2-7	TRBD2	14	NA	TGTGCCAGCAGCGTATCCGGGGGGAGCTACGAGCAGTACTTC	CASSVSGGSYEQYF
TRBV11-2	TRBJ1-1	TRBD1	12	NA	TGTGCCAGCAGATCGGACAGGGTGGGGGCTTTCTTT	CASRSDRVGAFF
TRBV7-6	TRBJ1-1	NA	14	few	TGTGCCAGCAGCTTAGATACAAGGAACACTGAAGCTTTCTTT	CASSLDTRNTEAFF
TRBV5-4	TRBJ1-1	NA	14	NA	TGTGCCAGCAGCCCGGGACTCCTGAACACTGAAGCTTTCTTT	CASSPGLLNTEAFF
TRBV5-1	TRBJ2-5	NA	14	NA	TGCGCCAGCAGCTTTGGACACGGTCGTGAGACCCAGTACTTC	CASSFGHGRETQYF